These 14 T cell receptor beta chains share one sample of origin, sequenced in a study of blood T cell repertoires in COVID-19. Method: immunoSEQ multiplex PCR; TCRdb's copy keeps in-frame clones and lacks some. The sample shows approximately 110,000 clones, roughly 71% of them seen only once. Sample: peripheral blood. The receptors were gathered from an elderly man with acute or convalescent COVID-19.

This rearrangement joins TRBV6-5 to TRBJ2-7; TRBD1 might be the D (7 bases). Trimming took off 5 bases at V and 6 bases at J, with 11 bases between the two ends. Germline CDR1 and CDR2: MNHEY and SVGAGI. This CDR3 spans 12 amino acids. CDR3 DNA sequence: TGTGCCAGCAGTACCCAGGGGGGCGAGCAGTACTTC. Translation gives CASSTQGGEQYF.

The J gene is TRBJ2-1, the V gene TRBV2; 7 positions match TRBD2. This CDR3 is 15 amino acids long. Germline trimming cut 3 bases from V and 3 bases from J; bases unmatched to any gene: 5. Germline values: CDR1 SNHLY, CDR2 FYNNEI. CDR3 coding DNA: TGTGCCAGCAGTGAGGCGGGAGTAGTCTACAATGAGCAGTTCTTC. Amino acid sequence: CASSEAGVVYNEQFF.

This clone was found a few times. The chain joins TRBV7-2 to TRBJ2-2, with 9 bases aligning to TRBD2. Germline lookup yields CDR1 SGHTA and CDR2 FQGNSA. The CDR3 is 18 amino acids. V dropped 1 base and J dropped 0; count of bases not matched to a gene: 6. The CDR3: CASSLVRAGGPNTGELFF. The DNA of the CDR3 is TGTGCCAGCAGCTTAGTTCGAGCGGGAGGACCGAACACCGGGGAGCTGTTTTTT. Full variable domain (outside the CDR3, taken from reference TRBV7-2 and TRBJ2-2): GAGVSQSPSNKVTEKGKDVELRCDPISGHTALYWYRQSLGQGLEFLIYFQGNSAPDKSGLPSDRFSAERTGGSVSTLTIQRTQQEDSAVYLCASSLVRAGGPNTGELFFGEGSRLTVL.

The chain combines TRBV5-4 with TRBJ1-5, with 7 bases that match TRBD1. After removal of 3 bases from V and 4 bases from J, the junction contained 4 bases not matched to a gene. In germline, CDR1 is SGHNT, CDR2 YYREEE (reference sequence). The CDR3 is 14 amino acids. The chain's CDR3 is CASSYGTENQPQHF. As DNA, the CDR3 is TGTGCCAGCAGCTACGGGACAGAGAATCAGCCCCAGCATTTT. Variable domain in full (rest from reference TRBV5-4 and TRBJ1-5): ETGVTQSPTHLIKTRGQQVTLRCSSQSGHNTVSWYQQALGQGPQFIFQYYREEENGRGNFPPRFSGLQFPNYSSELNVNALELDDSALYLCASSYGTENQPQHFGDGTRLSIL.

V is TRBV30 and J is TRBJ1-2; D is unclear. V lost 4 bases and J 4 bases, leaving 13 bases between the germline ends. The CDR3 has 13 residues. Germline assignment: CDR1 GTSNPN and CDR2 SVGIG (reference sequence). CDR3 sequence: CAWNMGGSYGYTF. The CDR3 DNA reads as TGTGCCTGGAATATGGGAGGGAGCTATGGCTACACCTTC. Looking up the rest from reference TRBV30 and TRBJ1-2 gives the full variable domain: SQTIHQWPATLVQPVGSPLSLECTVEGTSNPNLYWYRQAAGRGLQLLFYSVGIGQISSEVPQNLSASRPQDRQFILSSKKLLLSDSGFYLCAWNMGGSYGYTFGSGTRLTVV.

The gene calls are TRBV7-2 and TRBJ2-1; maybe TRBD1 (5 bases). The CDR3 runs to 13 residues. Germline CDR1 is SGHTA and CDR2 is FQGNSA. V lost 3 bases and J lost 9, with 12 bases in between. The CDR3 loop is CASSLSWGSEQFF. Written as DNA, the CDR3 is TGTGCCAGCAGCTTGAGCTGGGGCAGTGAGCAGTTCTTC.

This sequence joins TRBV7-2 and TRBJ2-1; TRBD1 might be the D (5 bases). The CDR3 has 18 residues. Germline assignment: CDR1 SGHTA and CDR2 FQGNSA. Trimming removed 5 bases at V and 7 bases at J, with 27 bases between. CDR3 DNA sequence: TGTGCCAGCAGCCCGATATCTCGTCGGACACGGTACCCTAATGAGCAGTTCTTC. Protein sequence: CASSPISRRTRYPNEQFF.

The chain carries TRBV2 and TRBJ2-1; 7 bases align to TRBD2. Germline CDR1 SNHLY, CDR2 FYNNEI. Germline trimming cut 6 bases from V and 2 bases from J; bases unmatched to any gene: 4. This CDR3 comprises 14 residues. The CDR3 DNA reads as TGTGCCAGCAGGGGGACTATGCCCTACAATGAGCAGTTCTTC. The encoded protein is CASRGTMPYNEQFF.

The J gene is TRBJ2-7, the V gene TRBV6-1; D possibly corresponds to TRBD1 (5 bases). The CDR3 spans 15 residues. V was clipped by 1 base and J by 0 bases, with 10 bases between them. Per germline, CDR1 MNHNS and CDR2 SASEGT. CDR3 DNA sequence: TGTGCCAGCAGTGAAGACCCAGGGCCCTCCTACGAGCAGTACTTC. This codes for CASSEDPGPSYEQYF.

This clone came up a few times. CDR3 nucleotides: TGTGCCAGCAGGAATACACAGGGCTGGACTGAAGCTTTCTTT. This codes for CASRNTQGWTEAFF. The chain employs TRBV28 and TRBJ1-1; D may be TRBD1 (6 bases). Germline CDR1 reads MDHEN; CDR2 reads SYDVKM. The V end was cut by 6 bases, the J end by 5 bases, with 16 bases between. The CDR3 runs 14 residues.

J is TRBJ2-7 and V is TRBV3-1 (or the pseudogene TRBV3-2); D possibly corresponds to TRBD2 (5 bases). Germline V CDR1 and CDR2: LGHDT, YNNKEL (reference sequence). This CDR3 has 14 amino acids. Deletions cut 2 bases from V and 5 bases from J, with 13 bases between. CDR3 protein: CASSQLREGNEQYF. Here the CDR3 DNA reads TGTGCCAGCAGCCAACTACGGGAAGGGAACGAGCAGTACTTC.

CDR3 DNA: TGCGCCAGCAGCTTGGCGGAGGACAGTCCCTTTAGTGGCTACACCTTC. Protein: CASSLAEDSPFSGYTF. The chain has TRBV5-1 and TRBJ1-2; D may be TRBD1 (6 bases). Trimming pared 0 bases from V and 7 bases from J, leaving 19 bases between. Germline V gene data show CDR1 as SGHRS and CDR2 as YFSETQ. The CDR3 sequence is 16 residues long. The full variable domain, rest sourced from reference TRBV5-1 and TRBJ1-2, is KAGVTQTPRYLIKTRGQQVTLSCSPISGHRSVSWYQQTPGQGLQFLFEYFSETQRNKGNFPGRFSGRQFSNSRSEMNVSTLELGDSALYLCASSLAEDSPFSGYTFGSGTRLTVV.

A few counts support this clone. The chain is built from TRBV27 and TRBJ2-5; 10 positions agree with TRBD2. Trimming at V came to 3 bases and at J to 0 bases, leaving 7 bases not matched to a gene. CDR3 length equals 17 residues. The germline CDR1 and CDR2 sequences are MNHEY and SMNVEV (reference sequence). CDR3 region: CASSFQPGLANQETQYF. The CDR3 DNA reads as TGTGCCAGCAGTTTCCAACCGGGACTAGCGAACCAAGAGACCCAGTACTTC.

The chain joins TRBV7-2 to TRBJ2-1; D is possibly TRBD1 (5 bases). V lost 5 bases and J 2 bases, leaving 16 bases between the germline ends. CDR3 length: 16 amino acids. Germline V gene lookup returns CDR1 SGHTA and CDR2 FQGNSA. The CDR3 nucleotides read TGTGCCAGCAGCCAGGGTCTACTCGGCACCTACAATGAGCAGTTCTTC. Translating gives CASSQGLLGTYNEQFF.